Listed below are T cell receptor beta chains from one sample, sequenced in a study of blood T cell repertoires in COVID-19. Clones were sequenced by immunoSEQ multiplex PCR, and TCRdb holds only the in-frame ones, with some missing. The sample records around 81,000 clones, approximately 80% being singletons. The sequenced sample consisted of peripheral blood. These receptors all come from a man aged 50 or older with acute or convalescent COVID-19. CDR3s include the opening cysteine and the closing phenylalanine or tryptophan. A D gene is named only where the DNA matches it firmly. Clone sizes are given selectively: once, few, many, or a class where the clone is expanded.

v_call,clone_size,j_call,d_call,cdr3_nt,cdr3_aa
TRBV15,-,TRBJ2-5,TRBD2,TGTGCCACCGGGGGGGCACTAGCGGGAGTGAAGACCCAGTACTTC,CATGGALAGVKTQYF
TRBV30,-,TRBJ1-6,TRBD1,TGTGCCTGGAAGGGCAGGGGGGTCCTCTATAATTCACCCCTCCACTTT,CAWKGRGVLYNSPLHF
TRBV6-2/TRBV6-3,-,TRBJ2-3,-,TGTGCCAGCAGTTTCGGGGATACGCAGTATTTT,CASSFGDTQYF
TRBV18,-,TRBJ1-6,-,TGTGCCAGCTCACCAACAGACTATAATTCACCCCTCCACTTT,CASSPTDYNSPLHF
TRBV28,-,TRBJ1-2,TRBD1,TGTGCCAGCAGTTCAAACCGGGACAGGGGGCGCATTGGCTACACCTTC,CASSSNRDRGRIGYTF
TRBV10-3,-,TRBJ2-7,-,TGTGCCATCAGTGAGATTTCGGCCCAGGACGAGCAGTACTTC,CAISEISAQDEQYF
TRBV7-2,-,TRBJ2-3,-,TGTGCCAGCAGCCCAATGAGCGGTTCACCCACAGATACGCAGTATTTT,CASSPMSGSPTDTQYF
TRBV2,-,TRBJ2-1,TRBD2,TGTGCCAGCACCGCAAAGCTAGCGGGAGAGAATGAGCAGTTCTTC,CASTAKLAGENEQFF
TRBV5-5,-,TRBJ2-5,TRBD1,TGTGCCAGCAGCTGGGGCGACAGGGTGGGTCAAGAGACCCAGTACTTC,CASSWGDRVGQETQYF
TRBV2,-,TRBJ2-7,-,TGTGCCAGCAGGACTAACTCGGACGAGCAGTACTTC,CASRTNSDEQYF
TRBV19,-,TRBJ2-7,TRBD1,TGTGCCAGTAGTCTGGACAGGGCGGGCGAGCAGTACTTC,CASSLDRAGEQYF
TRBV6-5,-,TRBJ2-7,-,TGTGCCAGCAGGGAGACAGGCTCCTACGAGCAGTACTTC,CASRETGSYEQYF
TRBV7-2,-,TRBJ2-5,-,TGTGCCAGCAGCCCCCGGTCGATCCAAGAGACCCAGTACTTC,CASSPRSIQETQYF
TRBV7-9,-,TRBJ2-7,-,TGTGCCAGCAGCCCCAGATTGAGCGCGAGCTCCTACGAGCAGTACTTC,CASSPRLSASSYEQYF
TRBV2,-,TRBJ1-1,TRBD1,TGTGCCAGCAGTCCAGACAGGGTCGTCACTGAAGCTTTCTTT,CASSPDRVVTEAFF
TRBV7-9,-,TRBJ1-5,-,TGTGCCAGCAGCTTAGCCTCAGCGGGGGCCAATCAGCCCCAGCATTTT,CASSLASAGANQPQHF
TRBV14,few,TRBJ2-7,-,TGTGCCAGCAGCCAAGTCCGAGGGTCCGAGCAGTACTTC,CASSQVRGSEQYF
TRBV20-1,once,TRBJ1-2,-,TGCAGTGCCGATCCCGCTGGCGGCTACACCTTC,CSADPAGGYTF
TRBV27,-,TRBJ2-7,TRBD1,TGTGCCAGCAGTTTGTTACCCGGGACAGGGTCCTACGAGCAGTACTTC,CASSLLPGTGSYEQYF
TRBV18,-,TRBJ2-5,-,TGTGCCTCGGCGGGGACAGCCGAGACCCAGTACTTC,CASAGTAETQYF
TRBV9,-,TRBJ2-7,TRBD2,TGTGCCAGCAGCTCAGGAGGGTCGATAGCGGGAAACGAGCAGTACTTC,CASSSGGSIAGNEQYF
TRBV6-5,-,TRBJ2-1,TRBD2,TGTGCCAGCAGTTTAGCGGGAAGCTCCTACAATGAGCAGTTCTTC,CASSLAGSSYNEQFF
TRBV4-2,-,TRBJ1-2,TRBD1,TGTGCCAGCAGCCAAGGGGACAGGTCCTTTAGCTACACCTTC,CASSQGDRSFSYTF
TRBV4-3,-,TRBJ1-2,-,TGCGCCAGCAGCCAAGAACCCGGGTTGGATGGCTACACCTTC,CASSQEPGLDGYTF
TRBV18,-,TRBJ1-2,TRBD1,TGTGCCAGCTCACCACGGGACAGGGGGCGCAAGGAAGGCTACACCTTC,CASSPRDRGRKEGYTF
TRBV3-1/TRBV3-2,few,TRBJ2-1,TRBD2,TGTGCCAGCAGCCCCTTAGCGGGAGGCGGAGGTGAGCAGTTCTTC,CASSPLAGGGGEQFF
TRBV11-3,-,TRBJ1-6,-,TGTGCCAGCAGCTTAATAACAGGGTCACCCCTCCACTTT,CASSLITGSPLHF
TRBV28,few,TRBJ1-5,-,TGTGCCAGCAGTTTCCGCAGACAGGATGGACAGCCCCAGCATTTT,CASSFRRQDGQPQHF
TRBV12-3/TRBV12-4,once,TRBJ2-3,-,TGTGCCAGCAGTTTAGAGTCCCCCGGGTATTTT,CASSLESPGYF
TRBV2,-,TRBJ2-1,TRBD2,TGTGCCAGCAGTGTACATACCCCGACTAGCGGGGGAGTATACTACAATGAGCAGTTCTTC,CASSVHTPTSGGVYYNEQFF
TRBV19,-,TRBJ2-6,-,TGTGCCAGTAACCCCTACTCTGGGGCCAACGTCCTGACTTTC,CASNPYSGANVLTF
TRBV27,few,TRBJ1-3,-,TGTGCCAGCAGTTTATCGCCACAGGAATACTCTGGAAACACCATATATTTT,CASSLSPQEYSGNTIYF
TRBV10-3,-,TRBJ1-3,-,TGTGCCATCGGAAGTCCGGAGGGCTTGACTGGAAACACCATATATTTT,CAIGSPEGLTGNTIYF
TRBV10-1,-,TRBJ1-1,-,TGCGCCAGCAAAAGGAGGTCGGCTTTCTTT,CASKRRSAFF
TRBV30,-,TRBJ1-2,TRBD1,TGTGCCGAACGGGACAGGGGTAACTATGGCTACACCTTC,CAERDRGNYGYTF
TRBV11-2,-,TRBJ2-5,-,TGTGCCAGCAGCTTCTACGACCAAGAGACCCAGTACTTC,CASSFYDQETQYF
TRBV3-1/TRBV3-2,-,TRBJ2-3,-,TGTGCCAGCAGCCAAGAACTCGCCATCACAGATACGCAGTATTTT,CASSQELAITDTQYF
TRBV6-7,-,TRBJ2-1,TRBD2,TGTGCCAGCAGTTATTTGGCGGGAGGATCCTACAATGAGCAGTTCTTC,CASSYLAGGSYNEQFF
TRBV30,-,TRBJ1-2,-,TGTGCCAGTAGGAAGGAGGGCGTCTATGGCTACACCTTC,CASRKEGVYGYTF
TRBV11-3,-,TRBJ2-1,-,TGTGCCAGCAGCTTAGAGGGGGGTCACAATGAGCAGTTCTTC,CASSLEGGHNEQFF
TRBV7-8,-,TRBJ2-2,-,TGTGCCAGCAGCTTAGGTTCGGGGAACACCGGGGAGCTGTTTTTT,CASSLGSGNTGELFF
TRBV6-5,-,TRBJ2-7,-,TGTGCCAGCGAAACCTCAGGTACCTACGAGCAGTACTTC,CASETSGTYEQYF
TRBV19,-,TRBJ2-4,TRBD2,TGTGCCAGTCGAACCGGGACTAAAACCCCTCAGTACTTC,CASRTGTKTPQYF
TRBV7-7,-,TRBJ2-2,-,TGTGCCAGCAGCTTTATCGCGGCCGGCGGGGAGCTGTTTTTT,CASSFIAAGGELFF
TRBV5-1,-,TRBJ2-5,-,TGCGCCAGCAGCTCAATGGGGACTCCGGGGGAGACCCAGTACTTC,CASSSMGTPGETQYF
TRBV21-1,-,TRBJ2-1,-,TGTGCCAGCAGCAAACACGACTGGAGTCAGTTCTTC,CASSKHDWSQFF
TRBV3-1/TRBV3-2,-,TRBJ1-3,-,TGTGCCAGCAGCCCCGGACAGAAACGCTCTGGAAACACCATATATTTT,CASSPGQKRSGNTIYF